A single sample gave rise to the 25 T cell receptor beta chains below, sequenced in a study of naive and memory T cell subsets. A UMI-containing oligonucleotide was joined by 3' ligation to the TCR cDNA template. Four PCR rounds used nested alpha and beta constant region primers plus the SP2 primer. TCRdb re-derived calls from the 5' RACE reads in MiXCR, one entry per CDR3 protein. The data contain 55,000 to 65,000 distinct CDR3 sequences, approximately 8.5% of them singletons. Receptors were obtained from a female donor in good health.

This clonotype was observed many times. The chain carries TRBV28 and TRBJ1-1; a weak D match, TRBD1 (6 bases). Germline-derived CDR1 and CDR2 are MDHEN and SYDVKM. The V end lost 6 bases, the J end lost 4 bases, and 15 bases lay between the germline ends. The CDR3 extends over 14 amino acids. CDR3 in amino acids: CASSSGQPATEAFF. DNA for the CDR3: TGTGCCAGCAGCTCCGGACAGCCGGCCACTGAAGCTTTCTTT.

This chain connects TRBV10-2 to TRBJ2-3; D may be TRBD1 (5 bases). The CDR3 contains 10 residues. Trimming stripped 11 bases from V and 4 bases from J, with 7 bases between. The germline V gene encodes CDR1 WSHSY and CDR2 SAAADI. The CDR3 coding sequence is TGCGCCTCCAGGGCAGATACGCAGTATTTT. Translated, it gives CASRADTQYF.

This clonotype was seen many times. This sequence joins TRBV12-3 or TRBV12-4 and TRBJ1-5; no reliable D call. This CDR3 is built from 13 residues. V gave up 6 bases and J gave up 9 bases, with 15 bases separating them. CDR3: CASSRGDIGPQHF. In DNA, the CDR3 is TGTGCCAGCAGCCGGGGTGACATAGGGCCCCAGCATTTT.

The chain joins TRBV11-3 to TRBJ1-1, with D unclear. Trimming removed 0 bases from V and 11 bases from J, with 13 bases in between. CDR1 SGHNT and CDR2 YENEEA come from the germline V gene. This CDR3 has 13 amino acids. DNA for the CDR3: TGTGCCAGCAGCTTAGATAGTACCTTGTTGGCTTTCTTT. Protein sequence: CASSLDSTLLAFF.

Only a few counts were recorded for this clonotype. This chain links TRBV12-3 or TRBV12-4 with TRBJ2-2; 7 nucleotides align to TRBD1. The CDR3 covers 13 residues. After removal of 6 bases from V and 4 bases from J, the junction contained 2 bases not matched to a gene. This CDR3 is CASSYRGTGELFF. For the CDR3, the DNA is TGTGCCAGCAGCTACAGGGGCACCGGGGAGCTGTTTTTT.

At least ten counts were recorded for this clonotype. The CDR3 DNA reads as TGTGCCAGCAGCCCCCGGGGGGAGGGGGAGCAGTACTTC. Protein product: CASSPRGEGEQYF. J is TRBJ2-7 and V is TRBV12-3 or TRBV12-4, with 7 bases fitting TRBD2. After removal of 6 bases from V and 7 bases from J, the junction contained 9 bases not matched to a gene. CDR3 length equals 13 residues.

The genes are TRBV12-3 or TRBV12-4 and TRBJ1-1, with 7 bases identical to TRBD1. This CDR3 is built from 12 residues. With 1 base clipped from V and 10 bases from J, the junction kept 3 bases outside the gene matches. DNA for the CDR3: TGTGCCAGCAGTTTAGGACAGGGTTCAGCTTTCTTT. Amino acids: CASSLGQGSAFF.

This clonotype came up a few times. V and J are TRBV2 and TRBJ2-7, with D hard to call. This CDR3 contains 13 residues. Germline CDR1 reads SNHLY; CDR2 reads FYNNEI. V lost 7 bases, J lost 3 bases, and 13 bases lay in between. This CDR3 is CASNGMGVYEQYF. The CDR3 DNA reads as TGTGCCAGCAATGGAATGGGCGTCTACGAGCAGTACTTC.

Turning to this clonotype: At one end, the junction sequence differs from germline, possibly due to a read error. The chain combines TRBV2 with TRBJ2-3; 9 nucleotides match TRBD2. Germline CDR1 is SNHLY and CDR2 is FYNNEI. This CDR3 contains 14 residues. CDR3 protein: CACRLAEGTDTQYF. The CDR3, as DNA: TGTGCCTGCAGACTAGCGGAGGGCACAGATACGCAGTATTTT.

This clonotype was seen a few times. V gene TRBV2 combines with J gene TRBJ1-2, with no clear D. V gave up 6 bases and J gave up 2 bases, with 10 bases separating them. This CDR3 has 13 residues. The germline gives CDR1 SNHLY, CDR2 FYNNEI. The CDR3 loop is CASSLDLNYGYTF. The CDR3, as DNA: TGTGCCAGCAGCCTGGATCTAAACTATGGCTACACCTTC.

This clonotype was observed many times. V gene TRBV12-3 or TRBV12-4 combines with J gene TRBJ1-2, with D perhaps matching TRBD1 (5 bases). The germline V and J ends were trimmed by 8 bases and 2 bases, with 6 bases remaining between them. The CDR3 covers 11 residues. The CDR3 region is CASGANYGYTF. The CDR3 DNA reads TGTGCCAGCGGGGCCAACTATGGCTACACCTTC.

There are a few counts of this clonotype. This chain connects TRBV6-6 to TRBJ2-4; TRBD1 matches at 9 bases. The J segment lost 2 bases and the V segment lost 5 bases, leaving 7 bases of the junction unmatched. CDR3 length: 16 residues. In germline, CDR1 is MNHNY, CDR2 SVGAGI (reference sequence). The CDR3 DNA reads TGTGCCAGCAGTGCCACAGGGGGCGCGACCAAAAACATTCAGTACTTC. Its translation is CASSATGGATKNIQYF.

This clonotype was seen many times. The rearrangement uses TRBV9 and TRBJ2-6; no firm D call. Germline assignment: CDR1 SGDLS and CDR2 YYNGEE. V was clipped by 2 bases and J by 0 bases, with 18 bases between them. The CDR3 covers 19 residues. This CDR3 is CASSVQPEPGYSGANVLTF. CDR3 sequence (DNA): TGTGCCAGCAGCGTCCAACCGGAACCCGGATACTCTGGGGCCAACGTCCTGACTTTC.

This clonotype came up a few times. The rearrangement uses TRBV7-2 and TRBJ1-2, with D unresolved. This CDR3 contains 14 residues. The germline V gene has CDR1 SGHTA and CDR2 FQGNSA. V was trimmed by 1 base and J by 2 bases, leaving 8 bases between them. The CDR3 sequence: CASSLDGGNYGYTF. CDR3 coding DNA: TGTGCCAGCAGCTTAGATGGCGGAAACTATGGCTACACCTTC.

In this sample, this clonotype turned up a few times. The chain joins TRBV30 to TRBJ1-2, with TRBD1 as a possible D gene (6 bases). The V end was cut by 3 bases, the J end by 8 bases, with 16 bases between. The CDR3 length is 13 residues. In germline, CDR1 is GTSNPN, CDR2 SVGIG (reference sequence). Here the CDR3 reads CAWRAIETGGYTF. CDR3 nucleotides: TGTGCCTGGAGGGCAATAGAAACAGGGGGCTACACCTTC.

This clonotype was seen at least ten times. The chain uses TRBV29-1 and TRBJ2-7, with 10 positions matching TRBD1. Germline lookup yields CDR1 SQVTM and CDR2 ANQGSEA. The trim removed 6 bases at V and 1 base at J, leaving 3 bases unmatched. CDR3 length equals 13 residues. CDR3: CSVEDRGSYEQYF. The CDR3 DNA reads as TGCAGCGTGGAGGACAGGGGGTCCTACGAGCAGTACTTC.

This chain links TRBV12-3 or TRBV12-4 with TRBJ2-4; 10 bases fit TRBD1. After removal of 3 bases from V and 8 bases from J, the junction contained 7 bases not matched to a gene. The CDR3 is made up of 15 amino acids. For the CDR3, the DNA is TGTGCCAGCAGTTTCGCTGGGGACAGGGGCGACATTCAGTACTTC. This sequence encodes CASSFAGDRGDIQYF.

This clonotype occurred many times. The chain couples TRBV6-1 to TRBJ1-5; D not certain. Germline CDR1 reads MNHNS; CDR2 reads SASEGT. CDR3 length equals 15 residues. Deletions cut 4 bases from V and 1 base from J, with 11 bases between. CDR3 in amino acids: CASSAEATSNQPQHF. In nucleotides, the CDR3 is TGTGCCAGCAGTGCCGAAGCCACGAGCAATCAGCCCCAGCATTTT.

This clonotype was observed many times. The rearrangement uses TRBV20-1 and TRBJ2-7; 9 bases align to TRBD1. The V segment lost 1 base and the J segment 6 bases; nucleotides outside the gene matches: 7. Germline V gene sequence: CDR1 DFQATT, CDR2 SNEGSKA (reference sequence). This CDR3 region has 14 residues. The CDR3 protein is CSARGPGQGVEQYF. The CDR3 coding sequence is TGCAGTGCTAGAGGGCCGGGACAGGGTGTCGAGCAGTACTTC.

A few counts support this clonotype. This rearrangement joins TRBV20-1 to TRBJ2-7; 10 bases are shared with TRBD2. The CDR3 is made up of 16 amino acids. The germline V gene has CDR1 DFQATT and CDR2 SNEGSKA (reference sequence). Trimming at V came to 6 bases and at J to 0 bases, leaving 11 bases not matched to a gene. CDR3 region: CSATIAGGLSSYEQYF. CDR3 bases: TGCAGTGCAACGATAGCGGGAGGCCTATCCTCCTACGAGCAGTACTTC.

This clonotype was seen at least ten times. V usage is TRBV27 and J usage is TRBJ2-7, with a tentative D call TRBD1 (5 bases). CDR1 and CDR2 from the germline V gene are MNHEY and SMNVEV (reference sequence). Trimming removed 7 bases from V and 6 bases from J, with 13 bases in between. The CDR3 extends over 12 amino acids. The CDR3, as DNA: TGTGCCAGCACCGGACAAGGCTTCGAGCAGTACTTC. Amino acids: CASTGQGFEQYF.

Relative to its sample, this clonotype is medium-sized. The CDR3 coding sequence is TGTGCCAGCAGCCCCGGACAGGACTATGGCTACACCTTC. Translated: CASSPGQDYGYTF. The rearrangement links TRBV11-2 to TRBJ1-2, with 7 bases fitting TRBD1. Unmatched junction bases numbered 3, after V lost 5 bases and J lost 3 bases. Germline lookup yields CDR1 SGHAT and CDR2 FQNNGV. The length of the CDR3 is 13 residues.

V usage is TRBV7-3 and J usage is TRBJ2-3; D may be TRBD2 (5 bases). The germline V gene encodes CDR1 SGHTA and CDR2 FQGTGA. The CDR3 loop spans 13 amino acids. V lost 4 bases and J 5 bases, leaving 10 bases between the germline ends. Here the CDR3 DNA reads TGTGCCAGCAGCTCCCGAGGAGGAGATACGCAGTATTTT. Protein: CASSSRGGDTQYF.

The V call is TRBV6-6, the J call TRBJ2-3, with 7 bases aligning to TRBD2. The length of the CDR3 is 15 residues. The trim removed 2 bases at V and 3 bases at J, leaving 5 bases unmatched. Germline lookup yields CDR1 MNHNY and CDR2 SVGAGI (reference sequence). CDR3 nucleotides: TGTGCCAGCAGTTACGGGGAGGGTCCGACAGATACGCAGTATTTT. Its translation is CASSYGEGPTDTQYF.

In this sample, this clonotype turned up a few times. The chain couples TRBV9 to TRBJ2-3, with D uncertain. CDR1 and CDR2 (germline): SGDLS, YYNGEE. This CDR3 is 12 amino acids long. The V and J ends lost 3 bases and 5 bases respectively, with 7 bases between them. The CDR3 DNA sequence: TGTGCCAGCAGCGCCCGCGAAGATACGCAGTATTTT. Its translation: CASSAREDTQYF.